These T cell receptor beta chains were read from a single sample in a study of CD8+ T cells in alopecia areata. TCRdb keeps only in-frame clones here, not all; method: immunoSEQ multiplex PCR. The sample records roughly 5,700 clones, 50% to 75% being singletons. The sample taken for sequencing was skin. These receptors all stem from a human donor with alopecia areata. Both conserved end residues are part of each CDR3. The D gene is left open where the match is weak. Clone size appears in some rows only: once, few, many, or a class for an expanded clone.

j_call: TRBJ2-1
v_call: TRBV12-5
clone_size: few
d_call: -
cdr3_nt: TGTGCTAGTGGTCTAGTGGGGCCAGCGGTGACCTACAATGAGCAGTTCTTC
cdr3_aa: CASGLVGPAVTYNEQFF

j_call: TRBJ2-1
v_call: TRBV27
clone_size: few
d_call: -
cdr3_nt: TGTGCCAGCAGTATCCTACGTAGGGTGCCCTCGTACAATGAGCAGTTCTTC
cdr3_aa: CASSILRRVPSYNEQFF

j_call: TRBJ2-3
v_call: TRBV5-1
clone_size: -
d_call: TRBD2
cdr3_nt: TGCGCCAGCAGCTTGACTAGCGGCGCGGGGAATACGCAGTATTTT
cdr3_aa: CASSLTSGAGNTQYF

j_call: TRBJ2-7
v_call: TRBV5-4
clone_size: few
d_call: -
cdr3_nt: TGTGCCAGCAGCCCGGACGGGAGCTCCTACGAGCAGTACTTC
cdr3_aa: CASSPDGSSYEQYF

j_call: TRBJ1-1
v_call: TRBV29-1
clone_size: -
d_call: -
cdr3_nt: TGCAGCGGTGGGACAATGAGGACTGAAGCTTTCTTT
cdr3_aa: CSGGTMRTEAFF

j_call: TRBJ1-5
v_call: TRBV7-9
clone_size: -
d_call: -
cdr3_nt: TGTGCCAGCAGCTTGGGGCAACAGCCCCAGCATTTT
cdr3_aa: CASSLGQQPQHF

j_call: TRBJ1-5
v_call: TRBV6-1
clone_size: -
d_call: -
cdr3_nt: TGTGCCAGCAGTGGTGGGGGTTGGGCAGGACTACAGCCCCAGCATTTT
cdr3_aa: CASSGGGWAGLQPQHF

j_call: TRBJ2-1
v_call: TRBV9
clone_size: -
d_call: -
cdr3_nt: TGTGCCAGCAGCGTAGTGGGGGGCACCTACAATGAGCAGTTCTTC
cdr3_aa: CASSVVGGTYNEQFF

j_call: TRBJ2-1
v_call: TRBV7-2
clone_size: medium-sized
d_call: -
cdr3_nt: TGTGCCACGGGCCCTCGGGGGTACAATGAGCAGTTCTTC
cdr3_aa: CATGPRGYNEQFF

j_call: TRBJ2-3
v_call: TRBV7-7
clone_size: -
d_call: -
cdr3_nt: TGTGCCAGCAGCTCCGGGACACTGAGCACAGATACGCAGTATTTT
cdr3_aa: CASSSGTLSTDTQYF

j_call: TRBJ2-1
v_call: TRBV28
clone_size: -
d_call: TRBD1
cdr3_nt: TGTGCCAGCAGTTCCTACAGGGGGCGGAATGAGCAGTTCTTC
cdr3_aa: CASSSYRGRNEQFF

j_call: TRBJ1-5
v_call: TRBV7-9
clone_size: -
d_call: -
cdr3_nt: TGTGCCTCCTCCCAAGGAGGCCCTGCTCAGCCCCAGCATTTT
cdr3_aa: CASSQGGPAQPQHF

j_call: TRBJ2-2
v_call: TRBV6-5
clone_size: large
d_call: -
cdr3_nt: TGTGCCAGCAGACGGACGGGATACACCGGGGAGCTGTTTTTT
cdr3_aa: CASRRTGYTGELFF

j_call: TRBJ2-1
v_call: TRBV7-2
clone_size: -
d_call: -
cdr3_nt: TGTGCCAGCAGCTCGACTAGGGTTTGGAATGAGCAGTTCTTC
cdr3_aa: CASSSTRVWNEQFF

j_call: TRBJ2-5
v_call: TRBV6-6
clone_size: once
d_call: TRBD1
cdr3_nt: TGTGCCAGCAGTCGCTCCCGGGACAGGGTTAGGGAGACCCAGTACTTC
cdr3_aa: CASSRSRDRVRETQYF

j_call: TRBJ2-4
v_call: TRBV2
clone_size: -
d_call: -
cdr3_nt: TGTGCCAGCAAAAACGGGGCTGACATTCAGTACTTC
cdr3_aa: CASKNGADIQYF

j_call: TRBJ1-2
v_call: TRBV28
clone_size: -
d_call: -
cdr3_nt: TGTGCCAGCAGCTCCCTTTTCTATGGCTACACCTTC
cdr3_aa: CASSSLFYGYTF

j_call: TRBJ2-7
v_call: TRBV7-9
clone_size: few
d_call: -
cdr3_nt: TGTGCCAGCATAAGGTCGAACGGCTACGAGCAGTACTTC
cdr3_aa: CASIRSNGYEQYF

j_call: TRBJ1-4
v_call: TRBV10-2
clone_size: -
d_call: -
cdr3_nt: TGCGCCAGCAGCCCAGGGTGGGGTCTGGCGGAAAAACTGTTTTTT
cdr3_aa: CASSPGWGLAEKLFF

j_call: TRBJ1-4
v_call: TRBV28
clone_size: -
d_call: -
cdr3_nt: TGTGCCAGCAGTGAAGGGGGGGCTAATGAAAAACTGTTTTTT
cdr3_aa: CASSEGGANEKLFF

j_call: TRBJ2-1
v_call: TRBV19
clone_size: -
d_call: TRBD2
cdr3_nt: TGTGCCAGTCGGGGACAGGGCCCGGGACTAGCGGGAGTCGATGAGCAGTTCTTC
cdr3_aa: CASRGQGPGLAGVDEQFF

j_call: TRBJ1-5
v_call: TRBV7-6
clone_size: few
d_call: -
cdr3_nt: TGTGCCAGCAGCCCGGGGGATACCAGCAATCAGCCCCAGCATTTT
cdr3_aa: CASSPGDTSNQPQHF

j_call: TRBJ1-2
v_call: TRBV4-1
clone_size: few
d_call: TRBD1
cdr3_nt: TGCGCCAGCAGCCTTGGGACAGGGCGAGACTATGGCTACACCTTC
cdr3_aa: CASSLGTGRDYGYTF

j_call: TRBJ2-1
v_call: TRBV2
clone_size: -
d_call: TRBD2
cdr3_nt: TGTGCCAGCAGTGAATGGCTAGCGGGACTCTACAATGAGCAGTTCTTC
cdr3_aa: CASSEWLAGLYNEQFF

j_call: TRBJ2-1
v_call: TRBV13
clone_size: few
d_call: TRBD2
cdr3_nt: TGTGCCAGCAGCGCCTTTCCTAGCGGAGAAAGTTACAATGAGCAGTTCTTC
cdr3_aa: CASSAFPSGESYNEQFF

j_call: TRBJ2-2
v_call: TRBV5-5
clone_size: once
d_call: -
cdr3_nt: TGTGCCAGCAGCCGTTGGGGGAGTAACACCGGGGAGCTGTTTTTT
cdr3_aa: CASSRWGSNTGELFF

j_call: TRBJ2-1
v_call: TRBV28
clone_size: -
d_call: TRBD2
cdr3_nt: TGTGCCAGCAGCAAAAGCGGGGCTACATTACCCTACAATGAGCAGTTCTTC
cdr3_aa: CASSKSGATLPYNEQFF

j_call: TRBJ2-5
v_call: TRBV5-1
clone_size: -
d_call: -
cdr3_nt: TGCGCCAGCAGCTTGGTCGAGACCCTCCAAAGGGGAGAGACCCAGTACTTC
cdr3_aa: CASSLVETLQRGETQYF

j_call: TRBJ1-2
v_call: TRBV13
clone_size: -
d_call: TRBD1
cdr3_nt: TGTGCCAGCAGCAGGCCCTGGTCGGGGACAGGCGGCTACACCTTC
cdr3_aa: CASSRPWSGTGGYTF

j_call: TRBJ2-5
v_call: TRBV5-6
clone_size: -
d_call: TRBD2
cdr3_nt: TGTGCCAGCAGCTACGTTAGCGGGAAACAAGAGACCCAGTACTTC
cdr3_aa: CASSYVSGKQETQYF

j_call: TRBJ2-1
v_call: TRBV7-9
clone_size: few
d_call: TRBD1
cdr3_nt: TGTGCCAGCAGCTTACTTAGACAGGGCGGTGAGCAGTTCTTC
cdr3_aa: CASSLLRQGGEQFF

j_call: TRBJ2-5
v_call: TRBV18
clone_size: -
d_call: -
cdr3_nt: TGTGCCAGCTCACGGCAAGAGACCCAGTACTTC
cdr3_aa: CASSRQETQYF

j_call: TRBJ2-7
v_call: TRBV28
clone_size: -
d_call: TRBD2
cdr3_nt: TGTGCCAGCAGTTTTCACCTAGCGGAGCTTAACTACGAGCAGTACTTC
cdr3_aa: CASSFHLAELNYEQYF

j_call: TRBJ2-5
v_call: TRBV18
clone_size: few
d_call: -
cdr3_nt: TGTGCCAGCTCACCCCTTTTGAACGACGGGCAGGGGACCCAGTACTTC
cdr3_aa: CASSPLLNDGQGTQYF

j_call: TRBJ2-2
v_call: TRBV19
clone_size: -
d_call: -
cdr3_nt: TGTGCCAGTAGTATAGAGGGGACCGGGGAGCTGTTTTTT
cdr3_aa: CASSIEGTGELFF

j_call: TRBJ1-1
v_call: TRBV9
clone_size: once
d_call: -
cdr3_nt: TGTGCCAGCAGCCAGACGAACACTGAAGCTTTCTTT
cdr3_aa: CASSQTNTEAFF

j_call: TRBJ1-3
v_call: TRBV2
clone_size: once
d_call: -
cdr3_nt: TGTGCCAGCAGTGACAACTCTGGAAACACCATATATTTT
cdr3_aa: CASSDNSGNTIYF

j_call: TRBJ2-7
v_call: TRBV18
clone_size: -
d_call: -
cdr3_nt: TGTGCCAGCTCACCTGGCAGGAGGTCCTACGAGCAGTACTTC
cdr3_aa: CASSPGRRSYEQYF

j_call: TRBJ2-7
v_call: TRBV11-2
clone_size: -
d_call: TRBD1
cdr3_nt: TGTGCCAGCAGCTCCGGGACAGAGGTGTACGAGCAGTACTTC
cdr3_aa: CASSSGTEVYEQYF

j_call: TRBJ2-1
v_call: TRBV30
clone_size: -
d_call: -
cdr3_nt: TGTGCCTGGAGTCCAAGGGCTAATGAGCAGTTCTTC
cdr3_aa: CAWSPRANEQFF

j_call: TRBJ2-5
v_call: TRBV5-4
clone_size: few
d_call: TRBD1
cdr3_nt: TGTGCCAGCAGCCAACAGGGGGCGGCAGAGACCCAGTACTTC
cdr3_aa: CASSQQGAAETQYF

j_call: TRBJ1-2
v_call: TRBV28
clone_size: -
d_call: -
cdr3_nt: TGTGCCAGCAGTCTGCAGACGCTAGCGAGTGGCTACACCTTC
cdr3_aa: CASSLQTLASGYTF

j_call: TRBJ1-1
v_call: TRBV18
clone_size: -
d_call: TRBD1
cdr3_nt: TGTGCCAGCTCACCACTCGACAGGGGCCGAGTGAACACTGAAGCTTTCTTT
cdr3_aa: CASSPLDRGRVNTEAFF

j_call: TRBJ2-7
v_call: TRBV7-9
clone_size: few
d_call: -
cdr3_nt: TGTGCCAGCAGCTTATTTTTCGAGCAGTACTTC
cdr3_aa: CASSLFFEQYF

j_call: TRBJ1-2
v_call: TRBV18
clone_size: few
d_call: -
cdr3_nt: TGTGCCAGCTCACCAGAGAAGAGCAGTAGCTATGGCTACACCTTC
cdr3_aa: CASSPEKSSSYGYTF

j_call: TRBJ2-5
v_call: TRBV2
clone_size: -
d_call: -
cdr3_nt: TGTGCCAGCAGTGTAAACCGGGAGACCCAGTACTTC
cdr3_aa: CASSVNRETQYF

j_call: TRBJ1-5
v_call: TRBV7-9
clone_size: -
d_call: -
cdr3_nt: TGTGCCAGCAGCGGAGGGAATCAGCCCCAGCATTTT
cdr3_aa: CASSGGNQPQHF

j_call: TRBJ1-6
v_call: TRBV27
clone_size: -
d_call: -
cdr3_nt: TGTGCCAGCGGCTCCCCGGGTTTCAATTCACCCCTCCACTTT
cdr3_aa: CASGSPGFNSPLHF

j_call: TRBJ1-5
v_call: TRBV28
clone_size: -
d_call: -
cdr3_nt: TGTGCCAGCAGTTTTGGGTCCCAGCCCCAGCATTTT
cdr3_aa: CASSFGSQPQHF

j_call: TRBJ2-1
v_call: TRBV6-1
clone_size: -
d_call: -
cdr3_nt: TGTGCCAGCAGGGCGGGGGCCCGGATGAATGAGCAGTTCTTC
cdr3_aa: CASRAGARMNEQFF

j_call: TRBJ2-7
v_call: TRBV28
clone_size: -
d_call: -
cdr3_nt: TGTGCCAGCGGGCTGAACGGGGCCTACGAGCAGTACTTC
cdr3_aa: CASGLNGAYEQYF

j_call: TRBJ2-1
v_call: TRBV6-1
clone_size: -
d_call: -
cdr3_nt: TGTGCCAGCAGTGAAATAATTTACATTTCTGAGCAGTTCTTC
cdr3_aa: CASSEIIYISEQFF

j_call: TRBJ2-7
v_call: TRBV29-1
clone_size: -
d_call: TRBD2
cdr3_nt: TGCAGCGTTGCCAGGGAACTAGCGGGGGCCCAAGGGCAGTACTTC
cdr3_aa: CSVARELAGAQGQYF

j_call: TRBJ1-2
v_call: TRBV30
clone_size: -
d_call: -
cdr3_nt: TGTGCCTGCCAAGGACGGGTTCGATCTAACTATGGCTACACCTTC
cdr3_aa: CACQGRVRSNYGYTF

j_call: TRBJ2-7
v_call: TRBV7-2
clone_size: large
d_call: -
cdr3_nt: TGTGCCAGCAGCTCCTATTCCGGAACCTACGAGCAGTACTTC
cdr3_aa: CASSSYSGTYEQYF

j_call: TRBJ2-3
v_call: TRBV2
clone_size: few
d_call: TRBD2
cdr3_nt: TGTGCCAGCCGGCTTTCAGCGGGAGGGGATACGCAGTATTTT
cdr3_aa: CASRLSAGGDTQYF

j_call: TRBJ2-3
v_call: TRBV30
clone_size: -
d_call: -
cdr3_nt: TGTGCCTGGAGTGTTTTTAAGGGTCCGACAGATACGCAGTATTTT
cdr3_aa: CAWSVFKGPTDTQYF